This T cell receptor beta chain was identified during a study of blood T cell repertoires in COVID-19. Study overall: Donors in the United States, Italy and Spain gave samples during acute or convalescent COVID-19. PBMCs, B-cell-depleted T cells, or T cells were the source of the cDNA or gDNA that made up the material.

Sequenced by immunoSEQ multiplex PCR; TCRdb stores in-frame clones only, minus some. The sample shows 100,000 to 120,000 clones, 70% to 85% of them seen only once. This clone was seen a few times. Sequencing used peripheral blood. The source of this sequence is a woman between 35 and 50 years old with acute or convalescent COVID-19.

The CDR3 is CASSQGARNIQYF. The DNA for the CDR3 is TGTGCCAGCAGTCAGGGGGCCCGGAACATTCAGTACTTC. J is TRBJ2-4 and V is TRBV6-5, with TRBD1 matching 8 bases. V lost 5 bases to trimming and J lost 7 bases; unmatched junction nucleotides: 4. The CDR3 is 13 amino acids. From germline, CDR1 is MNHEY and CDR2 SVGAGI.